The rows below give T cell receptor beta chains drawn from one sample of a study of sequential checkpoint blockade in melanoma. Profiled with immunoSEQ multiplex PCR; TCRdb holds only in-frame clones, not every one. The sample lists roughly 30,000 clones; about 83% were seen once. The specimen comprised CD8+ T cells sorted from blood (inferred from file names), sampled from a patient given nivolumab and ipilimumab in sequence. The origin of the receptors is a human donor with melanoma. Both conserved end residues are part of each CDR3. The D gene is left open where the match is weak. Not every row has a clone size; where given, it reads once, few, many or a size class.

>TRBJ2-7|NA|few|TRBV7-9
TGTGCCAGCAGCCCCGGGTACGAGCAGTACTTC
CASSPGYEQYF
>TRBJ2-5|TRBD1|NA|TRBV27
TGTGCCAGCTGTACAGGGGGCCGGCAAGAGACCCAGTACTTC
CASCTGGRQETQYF
>TRBJ2-3|NA|NA|TRBV10-2
TGCGCCAGCAGGGAACCACAGGCAAATACGCAGTATTTT
CASREPQANTQYF
>TRBJ1-1|NA|NA|TRBV28
TGTGCCAGCAGTTTAAATCCGTTGTTCACTGAAGCTTTCTTT
CASSLNPLFTEAFF
>TRBJ2-5|NA|NA|TRBV7-3
TGTGCCAGCAGCTTAGGCCCAGGGGAAGAGCAGTACTTC
CASSLGPGEEQYF
>TRBJ2-1|NA|few|TRBV19
TGTGCCAGTAACCCGGGTCAGGGGCCCTACAATGAGCAGTTCTTC
CASNPGQGPYNEQFF
>TRBJ2-1|NA|NA|TRBV11-2
TGTGCCAGCAGCTTAGGTCCTACAGCCTCCGGGGAGTTCTTC
CASSLGPTASGEFF
>TRBJ1-1|TRBD1|NA|TRBV5-8
TGTGCCAGCAGCAGACAGGGACCGAACACTGAAGCTTTCTTT
CASSRQGPNTEAFF
>TRBJ2-3|TRBD2|NA|TRBV4-3
TGCGCCAGCAGCCACTCACTAGCGGGGAACGGTGATACGCAGTATTTT
CASSHSLAGNGDTQYF
>TRBJ1-2|NA|NA|TRBV27
TGTGCCAGCCTGAGTACAGGGAATGGCTACACCTTC
CASLSTGNGYTF
>TRBJ1-1|NA|NA|TRBV9
TGTGCCAGCAGCGTAGGTCAGGGTTTTGATGGTAACACTGAAGCTTTCTTT
CASSVGQGFDGNTEAFF
>TRBJ2-1|NA|NA|TRBV9
TGTGCCAGCAGCGCCCGGCGACTGTCATACAATGAGCAGTTCTTC
CASSARRLSYNEQFF
>TRBJ1-6|NA|NA|TRBV5-6
TGTGCCAGCAGCTTGGGACAGCCACTCAAGGGTTCACCCCTCCACTTT
CASSLGQPLKGSPLHF
>TRBJ2-5|NA|NA|TRBV27
TGTGCCAGCAGATCCCCGGTGGAAGAGACCCAGTACTTC
CASRSPVEETQYF
>TRBJ1-5|NA|NA|TRBV4-3
TGCGCCAGCAGCCCGGGAGTTAATCAGCCCCAGCATTTT
CASSPGVNQPQHF
>TRBJ2-1|TRBD1|few|TRBV9
TGTGCCAGCAGCGTAGCAGGGACAGGGGATAATGAGCAGTTCTTC
CASSVAGTGDNEQFF
>TRBJ2-1|TRBD2|NA|TRBV27
TGTGCCAGCAGTCCGTCCTGGGGACTAGCGGCGAATGAGCAGTTCTTC
CASSPSWGLAANEQFF
>TRBJ2-7|NA|NA|TRBV27
TGTGCCAGCCTTTTTTACGAGCAGTACTTC
CASLFYEQYF
>TRBJ1-1|TRBD1|few|TRBV18
TGTGCCAGCCTAAACAGGGGGACTGAAGCTTTCTTT
CASLNRGTEAFF
>TRBJ2-5|NA|NA|TRBV5-1
TGCGCCAGCAGCTTGTCTCGATTCCAGGGGGAGACCCAGTACTTC
CASSLSRFQGETQYF